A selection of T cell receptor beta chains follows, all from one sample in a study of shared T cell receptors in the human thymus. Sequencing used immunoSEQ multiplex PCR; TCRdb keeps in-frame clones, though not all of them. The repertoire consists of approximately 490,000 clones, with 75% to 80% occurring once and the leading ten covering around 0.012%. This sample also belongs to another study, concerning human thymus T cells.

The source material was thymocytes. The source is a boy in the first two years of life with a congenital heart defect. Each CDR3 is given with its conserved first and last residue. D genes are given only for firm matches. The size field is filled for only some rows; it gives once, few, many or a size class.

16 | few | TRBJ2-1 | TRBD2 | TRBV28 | TGTGCCAGCAGTTCCCTCCGGTTTAGCGGGTACAATGAGCAGTTCTTC | CASSSLRFSGYNEQFF
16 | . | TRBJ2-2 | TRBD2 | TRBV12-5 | TGTGCTAGTGGTTTGGACCCTCTAGCGGACACCGGGGAGCTGTTTTTT | CASGLDPLADTGELFF
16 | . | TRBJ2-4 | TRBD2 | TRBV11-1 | TGTGCCAGCAGCCGAACTAGCGGGGCTTTCAAAAACATTCAGTACTTC | CASSRTSGAFKNIQYF
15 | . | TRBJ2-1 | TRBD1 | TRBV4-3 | TGCGCCAGCAGCCAGGAGGGACAGGGGGCCGATGAGCAGTTCTTC | CASSQEGQGADEQFF
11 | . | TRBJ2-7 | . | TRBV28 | TGTGCCCCCCCGGCGGGACCCAAGCAGTACTTC | CAPPAGPKQYF
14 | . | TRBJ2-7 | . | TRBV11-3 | TGTGCCAGCACCCTTGATCTTAGCTGCCACGAGCAGTACTTC | CASTLDLSCHEQYF
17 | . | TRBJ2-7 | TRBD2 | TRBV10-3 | TGTGCCATCAGTGAGTCCGAGGGTAGCGGGACGGTCTGGGAGCAGTACTTC | CAISESEGSGTVWEQYF
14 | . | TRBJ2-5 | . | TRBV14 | TGTGCCAGCAGCCAAGGTGAGAGGCAAGAGACCCAGTACTTC | CASSQGERQETQYF
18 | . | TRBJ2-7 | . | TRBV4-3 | TGCGCCAGCAGCCAAGATTCGGCAGGGCGGTATTCTTCCTACGAGCAGTACTTC | CASSQDSAGRYSSYEQYF
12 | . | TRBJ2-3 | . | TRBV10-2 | TGCGCCAGCAGCCCTGCGGTATGTACGCAGTATTTT | CASSPAVCTQYF
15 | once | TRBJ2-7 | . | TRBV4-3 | TGCGCCAGCAGCCAAGATGGAGGGCTGTCCTACGAGCAGTACTTC | CASSQDGGLSYEQYF
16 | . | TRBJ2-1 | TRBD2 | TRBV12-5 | TGTGCTAGTGGTTTGGTAAGGACTAGCGGAGACAATGAGCAGTTCTTC | CASGLVRTSGDNEQFF
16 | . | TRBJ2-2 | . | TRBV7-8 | TGTGCCAGCCACGGGCGGGGCCTGGAGAACGGCGGGGAGCTGTTTTTT | CASHGRGLENGGELFF
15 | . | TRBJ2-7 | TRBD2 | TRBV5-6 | TGTGCCAGCAGCAAGGGACTAGTCCTATCCTACGAGCAGTACTTC | CASSKGLVLSYEQYF
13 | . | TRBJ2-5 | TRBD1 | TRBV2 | TGTGCCAGTCGCCGGGACAGGGAAGAGACCCAGTACTTC | CASRRDREETQYF
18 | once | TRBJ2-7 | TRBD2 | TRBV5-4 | TGTGCCAGCAGCTTGGTTGGTAGGGCTAGCGGGAGGGGCCACGAGCAGTACTTC | CASSLVGRASGRGHEQYF
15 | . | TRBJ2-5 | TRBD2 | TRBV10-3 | TGTGCCATCAGTGACAGAGCGGGAGGGGGAGAGACCCAGTACTTC | CAISDRAGGGETQYF
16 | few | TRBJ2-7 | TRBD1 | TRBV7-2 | TGTGCCAGCACCGGGGGAGGGGACAGGGTGTCCTACGAGCAGTACTTC | CASTGGGDRVSYEQYF
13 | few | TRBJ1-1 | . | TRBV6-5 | TGTGCCAGCAGTCCCCGGGAGAACACTGAAGCTTTCTTT | CASSPRENTEAFF
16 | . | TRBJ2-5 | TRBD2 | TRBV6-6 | TGTGCCAGCAGTTACAGGCTAGCGGGAGTAAGGGAGACCCAGTACTTC | CASSYRLAGVRETQYF
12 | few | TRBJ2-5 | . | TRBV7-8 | TGTGCCAGCAGCTCCCGCGGGGAGACCCAGTACTTC | CASSSRGETQYF
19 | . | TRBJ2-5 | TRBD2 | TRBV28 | TGTGCCAGCAGGCGGACTAGCGGGAGATCATCATTGTACCAAGAGACCCAGTACTTC | CASRRTSGRSSLYQETQYF
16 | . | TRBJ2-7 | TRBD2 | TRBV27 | TGTGCCAGCAGTCGATCCCCGGGACTAGAAAGCTACGAGCAGTACTTC | CASSRSPGLESYEQYF
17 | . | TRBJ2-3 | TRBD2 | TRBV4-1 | TGCGCCAGCAGCCAAGATAGTCTAGCGGGAGGGCCAGATACGCAGTATTTT | CASSQDSLAGGPDTQYF
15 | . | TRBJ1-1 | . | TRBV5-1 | TGCGCCAGCAGCTTGGACACAGGCTCGAACACTGAAGCTTTCTTT | CASSLDTGSNTEAFF
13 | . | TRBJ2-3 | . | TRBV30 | TGTGCCTGGAACTGGCGGCGCACAGATACGCAGTATTTT | CAWNWRRTDTQYF
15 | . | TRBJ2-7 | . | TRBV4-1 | TGCGCCAGCAGCCAAGAATTAAATTGGCCCTACGAGCAGTACTTC | CASSQELNWPYEQYF
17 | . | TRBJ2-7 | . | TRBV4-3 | TGCGCCAGCAGCCAAGAAGGTAGCAAAGGAAACTCCTACGAGCAGTACTTC | CASSQEGSKGNSYEQYF
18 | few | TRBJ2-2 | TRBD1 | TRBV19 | TGTGCCAGTAGGGGGAGGGACAGGGGCCCCTCGGGCACCGGGGAGCTGTTTTTT | CASRGRDRGPSGTGELFF
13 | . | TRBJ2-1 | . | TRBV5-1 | TGCGCCAGCAGCCCCCAACAGGTGAATGAGCAGTTCTTC | CASSPQQVNEQFF
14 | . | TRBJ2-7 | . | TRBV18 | TGTGCCAGCTCACCATCGATTGAGTTATACGAGCAGTACTTC | CASSPSIELYEQYF
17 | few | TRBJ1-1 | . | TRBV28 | TGTGCCAGCAGGGCCCGACGAGACGCGGGCATGAACACTGAAGCTTTCTTT | CASRARRDAGMNTEAFF
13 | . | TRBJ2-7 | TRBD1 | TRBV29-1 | TGCAGCGTTGAGATACAGGGGGCCTACGAGCAGTACTTC | CSVEIQGAYEQYF
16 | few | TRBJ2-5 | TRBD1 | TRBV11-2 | TGTGCCAGCAGCTCATGGGGCAGGACAGGGCGGGAGACCCAGTACTTC | CASSSWGRTGRETQYF
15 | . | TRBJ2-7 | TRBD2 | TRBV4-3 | TGCGCCAGCAGCCAAGATAGCGGGAGGTTATACGAGCAGTACTTC | CASSQDSGRLYEQYF